Below, 26 T cell receptor beta chains from the same sample are listed, as sequenced in a study of blood T cells in healthy people across ages. Sample-barcoded 5' priming and a J-beta primer mix drove a second PCR of roughly 6 to 12 cycles. Each CDR3 protein is one row after TCRdb ran MiXCR on the 5' RACE reads. This sample has some 790,000 distinct CDR3 sequences, with 25% to 35% found just once. The specimen sequenced was blood. These TCRs come from a woman aged 80 or older in good health.

This clonotype was counted between two and nine times. V and J are TRBV20-1 and TRBJ2-2, with a tentative D call TRBD1 (7 bases). V was cut by 1 base and J by 5 bases, with 14 bases left in between. CDR1 is DFQATT and CDR2 is SNEGSKA in the germline V gene (reference sequence). CDR3 length: 15 amino acids. DNA for the CDR3: TGCAGTGCTAGAGCGGGGGCGGGACAGACCGGGGAGCTGTTTTTT. Translated: CSARAGAGQTGELFF.

This clonotype was found many times. The J gene is TRBJ2-7, the V gene TRBV6-2 or TRBV6-3; 11 bases are a match to TRBD1. The CDR3 runs 14 residues. From germline, CDR1 is MNHEY and CDR2 SVGEGT. The V and J ends lost 7 bases and 5 bases, in that order; junction bases with no gene match: 7. The CDR3 DNA reads TGTGCCAGCAAACAGGACAGGGGGCGCGACGAGCAGTACTTC. Protein sequence: CASKQDRGRDEQYF.

This clonotype was recorded at least ten times. V and J are TRBV6-5 and TRBJ2-7; 7 bases are a match to TRBD1. The germline CDR1 and CDR2 sequences are MNHEY and SVGAGI. V lost 2 bases, J lost 4 bases, and 5 bases stayed unmatched. This CDR3 comprises 14 residues. CDR3 DNA sequence: TGTGCCAGCAGTTACGATAAGGGGGCATACGAGCAGTACTTC. This encodes CASSYDKGAYEQYF.

The V and J genes are TRBV2 and TRBJ1-5; no clear D. The germline V gene encodes CDR1 SNHLY and CDR2 FYNNEI. Trimming stripped 6 bases from V and 4 bases from J, with 16 bases between. This CDR3 has 15 amino acids. The DNA of the CDR3 is TGTGCCAGCAGATTCAGTAGCGCGGGAAATCAGCCCCAGCATTTT. This translates into CASRFSSAGNQPQHF. The full variable domain, completed using reference TRBV2 and TRBJ1-5, is EPEVTQTPSHQVTQMGQEVILRCVPISNHLYFYWYRQILGQKVEFLVSFYNNEISEKSEIFDDQFSVERPDGSNFTLKIRSTKLEDSAMYFCASRFSSAGNQPQHFGDGTRLSIL.

This clonotype has more than one count but fewer than ten. The gene calls are TRBV20-1 and TRBJ1-1, with D possibly TRBD1 on 6 matching bases. The V gene lost 2 bases and the J gene lost 8 bases, with 18 bases spanning the gap. From germline, CDR1 is DFQATT and CDR2 SNEGSKA (reference sequence). This CDR3 is 14 amino acids long. CDR3 nucleotide sequence: TGCAGTGCTAGAAGACTCAGGGGAAATGAGGAAGCTTTCTTT. This codes for CSARRLRGNEEAFF.

A note on this clonotype: One base away lies a much larger clone, so this may be a sequencing read error. The chain uses TRBV2 and TRBJ2-7; TRBD1 aligns across 7 bases. The CDR3 totals 14 residues. Germline V gene sequence: CDR1 SNHLY, CDR2 FYNNEI. CDR3 region: CASSEDRSSYERYF. The CDR3, as DNA: TGTGCCAGCAGTGAGGACAGGAGCTCCTACGAGCGGTACTTC.

Comments on this clonotype: Given a much more abundant clone one base away, this may be a read error. This chain uses TRBV3-1 with TRBJ1-2; tentative D call: TRBD1 (6 bases). This CDR3 region has 13 residues. The germline V gene encodes CDR1 LGHDT and CDR2 YNNKEL (reference sequence). CDR3: CVSKQGINYGYTF. DNA of the CDR3: TGTGTCAGCAAACAGGGTATTAACTATGGCTACACCTTC.

This clonotype was detected only once. Given a much more abundant clone one base away, this may be a read error. The chain employs TRBV7-2 and TRBJ2-4; TRBD2 matches at 9 bases. The DNA end is a closer match to TRBJ2-7, so the J assignment may be wrong. Germline assignment: CDR1 SGHTA and CDR2 FQGNSA. This CDR3 has 15 amino acids. The CDR3 reads CASSLRGLARNEQYF. The DNA of the CDR3 is TGTGCCAGCAGCTTAAGAGGACTAGCGCGGAACGAGCAGTACTTC.

The chain employs TRBV2 and TRBJ1-6; no reliable D call. Germline values: CDR1 SNHLY, CDR2 FYNNEI. The CDR3 runs 15 residues. The ends were cut back, 3 bases at V and 6 bases at J, with 12 bases in the middle. This CDR3 reads CASSEEGLINSPLHF. CDR3 in DNA: TGTGCCAGCAGTGAGGAGGGATTGATTAATTCACCCCTCCACTTT.

This clonotype was picked up a small number of times. The rearrangement uses TRBV6-5 and TRBJ1-5, with D possibly being TRBD1 (5 bases). Trimming cost V 2 bases and J 6 bases, with 11 bases left between them. The CDR3 has 14 residues. Germline CDR1 is MNHEY and CDR2 is SVGAGI. This CDR3 is CASSYRGRGQPQHF. Written as DNA, the CDR3 is TGTGCCAGCAGTTACCGGGGTAGGGGTCAGCCCCAGCATTTT.

The chain uses TRBV7-8 and TRBJ1-1; 7 bases align to TRBD1. Germline CDR1 SGHVS, CDR2 FQNEAQ. The length of the CDR3 is 18 residues. J gave up 3 bases and V 1 base, and 14 bases lay outside the gene matches. The CDR3 DNA is TGTGCCAGCAGCTTAGTGGGCCAGGGGGGAATCTCGGACACTGAAGCTTTCTTT. Translated, it gives CASSLVGQGGISDTEAFF.

This clonotype has a handful of counts. A much larger clone sits a single nucleotide away, making a read error possible. This chain connects TRBV5-1 to TRBJ2-3; 7 nucleotides agree with TRBD1. This CDR3 spans 15 amino acids. The germline CDR1 and CDR2 sequences are SGHRS and YFSETQ. Trimming cost V 1 base and J 3 bases; bases outside gene matches: 5. The CDR3 loop is CASSLCDRETDTQYF. CDR3 nucleotides: TGCGCCAGCAGCTTGTGCGACAGGGAGACAGATACGCAGTATTTT. Based on the CDR3 plus reference TRBV5-1 and TRBJ2-3, the full variable domain is KAGVTQTPRYLIKTRGQQVTLSCSPISGHRSVSWYQQTPGQGLQFLFEYFSETQRNKGNFPGRFSGRQFSNSRSEMNVSTLELGDSALYLCASSLCDRETDTQYFGPGTRLTVL.

To note about this clonotype: One end of the junction fails to match germline, which may point to a read error. The chain uses TRBV7-2 and TRBJ1-4; unclear D gene. The CDR3 has 13 residues. Germline V gene lookup returns CDR1 SGHTA and CDR2 FQGNSA. CDR3 nucleotides: TGTGCCAGCAGCTCCTACATTAATGAAAAGCTGTTTTTT. This codes for CASSSYINEKLFF.

V is TRBV3-1 and J is TRBJ1-6, with D uncertain. Germline CDR1 reads LGHDT; CDR2 reads YNNKEL (reference sequence). The CDR3 is 14 amino acids. The ends were cut back, 4 bases at V and 10 bases at J, with 14 bases in the middle. The CDR3 bases are TGTGCCAGCAGCCGGACGGTAGAAAGGTCACCCCTCCACTTT. Protein sequence: CASSRTVERSPLHF.

Note on this clonotype: At one end, the junction sequence differs from germline, possibly due to a read error. V and J are TRBV29-1 and TRBJ2-3; D call uncertain. The CDR3 loop spans 14 amino acids. CDR1 and CDR2 (germline): SQVTM, ANQGSEA. The CDR3 DNA reads TGCAGCGGTAAATCGGGCCCCACGCCAGCTACGCAGTATTTC. Protein sequence: CSGKSGPTPATQYF.

This clonotype was counted ten times or more. The V and J genes are TRBV7-2 and TRBJ1-5; 7 bases are shared with TRBD1. The V and J ends lost 5 bases and 2 bases, in that order; junction bases with no gene match: 9. The length of the CDR3 is 16 residues. The germline gives CDR1 SGHTA, CDR2 FQGNSA. The CDR3 loop is CASSTDRIWGNQPQHF. The DNA of the CDR3 is TGTGCCAGCAGCACGGACAGGATCTGGGGCAATCAGCCCCAGCATTTT.

This chain connects TRBV30 to TRBJ1-2, with D maybe TRBD1 (5 bases). Looked up from germline, CDR1 is GTSNPN and CDR2 is SVGIG (reference sequence). The ends were cut back, 2 bases at V and 1 base at J, with 11 bases in the middle. The length of the CDR3 is 14 residues. CDR3: CAWSNRPLNYGYTF. The DNA for the CDR3 is TGTGCCTGGAGTAACAGGCCGCTTAACTATGGCTACACCTTC.

In regard to this clonotype: This could be a read error, since a much larger clone is one nucleotide away. This chain connects TRBV28 to TRBJ2-1; 8 positions match TRBD1. Germline V gene sequence: CDR1 MDHEN, CDR2 SYDVKM. CDR3 length: 14 amino acids. CDR3 sequence (DNA): TGTGCCGGCAGAGACACCGGGACAGGAAATGAGCAGTTCTTC. Protein product: CAGRDTGTGNEQFF.

Worth noting for this clonotype: This clone may be a read error of a much larger clone one base away. V and J are TRBV10-1 and TRBJ2-4; 9 nucleotides line up with TRBD2. Germline V gene data show CDR1 as WNHNN and CDR2 as SYGVQD (reference sequence). The CDR3 consists of 15 residues. The CDR3 DNA reads as TGCGCCTGCAGTGAGAGGGTAGCGGGGGCGCACATTCAGTACTTC. This encodes CACSERVAGAHIQYF.

Concerning this clonotype itself: The conserved final phenylalanine or tryptophan is absent from the CDR3, which likely points to a read error. The chain employs TRBV12-3 or TRBV12-4 and TRBJ2-1; 11 nucleotides align to TRBD1. After removal of 3 bases from V and 7 bases from J, the junction contained 8 bases not matched to a gene. The CDR3 length is 16 residues. The CDR3 DNA is TGTGCCAGCAGTTTCCGGTCGGGACAGGGGGAAAATGAGCAGTTCGTC. This sequence encodes CASSFRSGQGENEQFV.

At least ten counts were recorded for this clonotype. The rearrangement joins TRBV6-4 to TRBJ1-2; 7 nucleotides match TRBD1. The V gene end was trimmed by 2 bases and the J gene end by 1 base; junction bases not matched to a gene: 7. CDR1 is MRHNA and CDR2 is SNTAGT in the germline V gene. This CDR3 region has 16 residues. Here the CDR3 reads CASSDMKGAVNYGYTF. The CDR3 DNA follows: TGTGCCAGCAGTGACATGAAGGGGGCAGTTAACTATGGCTACACCTTC.

This chain links TRBV18 with TRBJ2-5, with a weak D call TRBD2 (6 bases). CDR3 size: 15 residues. V was pared by 4 bases and J by 11 bases, with 23 bases between. Germline V gives CDR1 KGHSH, CDR2 LQKENI. CDR3 bases: TGTGCCAGCTCACGAATAGCGGAGGCCTACAATGAGCAGTACTTC. Amino acids: CASSRIAEAYNEQYF.

This clonotype was counted only a few times. The chain carries TRBV6-1 and TRBJ1-1; D call uncertain. Germline CDR1 MNHNS, CDR2 SASEGT. CDR3 size: 14 residues. V lost 4 bases to trimming and J lost 1 base, with 10 bases between them. Here the CDR3 reads CASSGFGRNTEAFF. DNA of the CDR3: TGTGCCAGCAGTGGGTTTGGCCGGAACACTGAAGCTTTCTTT.

The V and J genes are TRBV7-2 and TRBJ1-6; a possible D gene is TRBD1 (6 bases). V was shortened by 0 bases and J by 9 bases, with 12 bases between the two germline ends. The CDR3 extends over 15 amino acids. Germline V gene data show CDR1 as SGHTA and CDR2 as FQGNSA. The CDR3 spells CASSLAGGGGSPLHF. As DNA, the CDR3 is TGTGCCAGCAGCTTAGCGGGTGGGGGCGGTTCACCCCTCCACTTT.

This clonotype occurred many times. V gene TRBV18 combines with J gene TRBJ2-3; D unresolved. Between the trimmed V and J ends, which lost 4 bases and 4 bases, there was a span of 9 bases. Germline V lookup: CDR1 KGHSH, CDR2 LQKENI. This CDR3 comprises 13 residues. CDR3 sequence: CASSLRHADTQYF. DNA for the CDR3: TGTGCCAGCTCACTAAGACACGCAGATACGCAGTATTTT.

This clonotype was found many times. This rearrangement joins TRBV5-1 to TRBJ2-3, with unresolved D. The CDR3 is 14 amino acids. V was cut by 0 bases and J by 2 bases, with 7 bases left in between. CDR1 and CDR2 (germline): SGHRS, YFSETQ. CDR3 coding DNA: TGCGCCAGCAGCTTGGCCCAGGACACAGATACGCAGTATTTT. This gives the protein CASSLAQDTDTQYF.